These T cell receptor beta chains were read from a single sample in a study of cytomegalovirus exposure and HLA in healthy donors. Only in-frame clones appear in the TCRdb table, and some are missing; sequencing was by immunoSEQ multiplex PCR. This sample's table reports over 100,000 clones. Sample: PBMCs. These receptors all come from a man in his thirties or forties in good health and CMV-seronegative. Each CDR3 is given with its conserved first and last residue. Fields, in order: J gene, V gene, D gene, CDR3 DNA, CDR3 protein. A D gene is named only where the DNA matches it firmly.

J: TRBJ2-3; V: TRBV7-3; D: TRBD2; DNA: TGTGCCAGCAGCGCTAGCGGGGGAAATACGCAGTATTTT; CDR3: CASSASGGNTQYF
J: TRBJ2-3; V: TRBV7-2; D: -; DNA: TGTGCCAGCAGCTTAATGCGAGGGGGATCCACAGATACGCAGTATTTT; CDR3: CASSLMRGGSTDTQYF
J: TRBJ2-7; V: TRBV18; D: -; DNA: TGTGCCAGCTCACCAGTAGCCAGAGTCGTCGAGCAGTACTTC; CDR3: CASSPVARVVEQYF
J: TRBJ2-5; V: TRBV5-4; D: TRBD2; DNA: TGTGCCAGCAGCTTGGATGGGACTAGCGGGGGAAAGGGGACCCAGTACTTC; CDR3: CASSLDGTSGGKGTQYF
J: TRBJ1-1; V: TRBV6-5; D: TRBD1; DNA: TGTGTCACAGGGGACGCGGACACTGAAGCTTTCTTT; CDR3: CVTGDADTEAFF
J: TRBJ2-2; V: TRBV6-6; D: -; DNA: TGTGCCAGCAGTTCACAGGGTACCGGGGAGCTGTTTTTT; CDR3: CASSSQGTGELFF
J: TRBJ1-5; V: TRBV5-4; D: -; DNA: TGTGCCAGCAGCTTGAGGGGGAACAATCAGCCCCAGCATTTT; CDR3: CASSLRGNNQPQHF
J: TRBJ2-7; V: TRBV5-1; D: TRBD2; DNA: TGCGCCAGCAGCTTGGACTTTGGGGGGGCCTACGAGCAGTACTTC; CDR3: CASSLDFGGAYEQYF
J: TRBJ2-5; V: TRBV5-4; D: TRBD1; DNA: TGTGCCAGCAGCGACAGGGGGATAGAGACCCAGTACTTC; CDR3: CASSDRGIETQYF
J: TRBJ1-2; V: TRBV4-2; D: -; DNA: TGTGCCAGCAGCCACCGAGACAGCTATGGCTACACCTTC; CDR3: CASSHRDSYGYTF
J: TRBJ1-2; V: TRBV19; D: -; DNA: TGTGCCAGTAGTAGACGGGAGAACTATGGCTACACCTTC; CDR3: CASSRRENYGYTF
J: TRBJ2-7; V: TRBV6-5; D: -; DNA: TGTGCCAGCAGTTACGGGGTGGAGGTCTCCTACGAGCAGTACTTC; CDR3: CASSYGVEVSYEQYF
J: TRBJ1-4; V: TRBV28; D: -; DNA: TGTGCCAGCAGCGTTGTCAGGTCCACTAATGAAAAACTGTTTTTT; CDR3: CASSVVRSTNEKLFF
J: TRBJ1-3; V: TRBV28; D: -; DNA: TGTGCCAGCAGCCAGGGCCGGCTTTCTGGAAACACCATATATTTT; CDR3: CASSQGRLSGNTIYF
J: TRBJ2-1; V: TRBV4-2; D: -; DNA: TGTGCCAGCAGCCAAGATTTGGCTAACAGAGCCAATGAGCAGTTCTTC; CDR3: CASSQDLANRANEQFF
J: TRBJ1-3; V: TRBV6-5; D: TRBD1; DNA: TGTGCCAGCAACTCACCGGGACAGGGAAACACCATATATTTT; CDR3: CASNSPGQGNTIYF
J: TRBJ2-7; V: TRBV6-1; D: -; DNA: TGTGCCAGCAGTGAACTTATCGGCTCCTACGAGCAGTACTTC; CDR3: CASSELIGSYEQYF
J: TRBJ2-1; V: TRBV6-5; D: TRBD1; DNA: TGTGCCAGCAGAAGACAGGGGGGAACGTACAATGAGCAGTTCTTC; CDR3: CASRRQGGTYNEQFF
J: TRBJ1-2; V: TRBV7-9; D: -; DNA: TGTGCCAGCAGTCCCGGGAGGTATGGCTACACCTTC; CDR3: CASSPGRYGYTF
J: TRBJ2-5; V: TRBV14; D: -; DNA: TGTGCCAGCAGCCAGGAACGACAGGATCAAGAGACCCAGTACTTC; CDR3: CASSQERQDQETQYF
J: TRBJ1-2; V: TRBV4-1; D: TRBD1; DNA: TGCGCCAGCAGCCACTTACCGGGACAGGGGCCCGAGGGCTACACCTTC; CDR3: CASSHLPGQGPEGYTF
J: TRBJ2-5; V: TRBV5-4; D: TRBD2; DNA: TGTGCCAGCAGCCTCCGGACTAGCGGGGGAGAGACCCAGTACTTC; CDR3: CASSLRTSGGETQYF
J: TRBJ1-5; V: TRBV4-1; D: -; DNA: TGCGCCAGCAGCCACCCCCAGGGGTCCCTTCAGCCCCAGCATTTT; CDR3: CASSHPQGSLQPQHF
J: TRBJ1-2; V: TRBV5-1; D: TRBD1; DNA: TGCGCCAGCAGCATATCCGGGACAGGGAACTATGGCTACACCTTC; CDR3: CASSISGTGNYGYTF
J: TRBJ2-5; V: TRBV10-3; D: TRBD1; DNA: TGTGCCATCAGTGCCGGGACAGTGACACAAGAGACCCAGTACTTC; CDR3: CAISAGTVTQETQYF
J: TRBJ2-7; V: TRBV19; D: TRBD1; DNA: TGTGCCAGCTGGGACAGAACCTACGAGCAGTACTTC; CDR3: CASWDRTYEQYF
J: TRBJ1-5; V: TRBV19; D: -; DNA: TGTGCCAGTAGCGCTGGACTCACTGGAGATCAGCCCCAGCATTTT; CDR3: CASSAGLTGDQPQHF
J: TRBJ1-1; V: TRBV7-9; D: TRBD1; DNA: TGTGCCAGCAGCTCTTCCAGACAGGGGGACACTGAAGCTTTCTTT; CDR3: CASSSSRQGDTEAFF
J: TRBJ2-5; V: TRBV18; D: TRBD2; DNA: TGTGCCAGCTCACCGGGACTAGCGGGGGGTCTTGACAAGCAGTACTTC; CDR3: CASSPGLAGGLDKQYF